These T cell receptor beta chains were read from a single sample in a study of cytomegalovirus exposure and HLA in healthy donors. Assay used: immunoSEQ multiplex PCR; TCRdb lists only in-frame clones, some missing. The sample has 150,000 to 200,000 clones, 75% to 90% seen once. What was sequenced was PBMCs. Receptor source: a man in his forties or fifties in good health and CMV-seropositive. Each CDR3 is given with its conserved first and last residue. A D gene is named only where the DNA matches it firmly. Size is stated for part of the rows, as once, few or many counts, or as a class when the clone is expanded.

TRBD1	TRBV7-6	TRBJ1-3	.	TGTGCCAGCAGCCCCTTTCCAGGACAGGGGACTGGAAACACCATATATTTT	CASSPFPGQGTGNTIYF
TRBD2	TRBV9	TRBJ2-1	once	TGTGCCAGCAGCCCGAGGACTAGCGGGATCTGGTTTTACAATGAGCAGTTCTTC	CASSPRTSGIWFYNEQFF
TRBD2	TRBV10-3	TRBJ2-5	.	TGTGCCATCAGTGAGCCGGGACTAGCGGGTCTGGGTAAGGAGACCCAGTACTTC	CAISEPGLAGLGKETQYF
.	TRBV5-1	TRBJ2-2	.	TGCGCCAGCAGCCCCCCCGGGAACACCGGGGAGCTGTTTTTT	CASSPPGNTGELFF
TRBD2	TRBV7-6	TRBJ2-7	.	TGTGCCAGCAGCTTCAGCGGGGGGGGCTCCTACGAGCAGTACTTC	CASSFSGGGSYEQYF
.	TRBV28	TRBJ2-2	.	TGTGCCAGCAGATCGGGGTCGAACACCGGGGAGCTGTTTTTT	CASRSGSNTGELFF
TRBD1	TRBV6-1	TRBJ1-5	.	TGTGCCAGCAGTGGACAGGGGGCCAATCAGCCCCAGCATTTT	CASSGQGANQPQHF
TRBD2	TRBV28	TRBJ2-1	.	TGTGCCAGCCTTTCACTAGCTAGCGGGGGACAGTTCTTC	CASLSLASGGQFF
.	TRBV15	TRBJ1-1	.	TGTGCCACCAGCAGGGACAGATTGAACACTGAAGCTTTCTTT	CATSRDRLNTEAFF
TRBD1	TRBV10-3	TRBJ1-3	.	TGTGCCATCAGTGTGGGACAGGGAAACACTATATATTTT	CAISVGQGNTIYF
TRBD2	TRBV9	TRBJ2-5	.	TGTGCCAGCAGCGTAGGACTAGCGGGGGGAGAGGAGACCCAGTACTTC	CASSVGLAGGEETQYF
.	TRBV7-2	TRBJ1-3	.	TGTGCCAGCAGCTTAAGCCCACAGGATACTGGAAACACCATATATTTT	CASSLSPQDTGNTIYF
TRBD1	TRBV4-3	TRBJ1-1	few	TGCGCCAGCAGCCAGCCCAACAGGGGGAACACTGAAGCTTTCTTT	CASSQPNRGNTEAFF
.	TRBV11-1	TRBJ1-2	.	TGTGCCAGCAGCTTAGCGCTGGGGGCGGATGGCTACACCTTC	CASSLALGADGYTF
TRBD1	TRBV11-2	TRBJ2-3	.	TGTGCCAGCAGCTTAGTCGACAGGGGGCCTGCAGATACGCAGTATTTT	CASSLVDRGPADTQYF
TRBD2	TRBV2	TRBJ2-6	.	TGTGCCAGCAGTGCGGGGGGGGCCACTGGGGCCAACGTCCTGACTTTC	CASSAGGATGANVLTF
.	TRBV28	TRBJ2-5	.	TGTGCCAGCAGCCTTTCCGCGCGGGAGACCCAGTACTTC	CASSLSARETQYF
.	TRBV20-1	TRBJ1-1	.	TGCAGTGTTGACAGTGACACTGAAGCTTTCTTT	CSVDSDTEAFF
.	TRBV6-1	TRBJ1-5	.	TGTGCCAGCAGTTCCGGGACAAATTCCGATCAGCCCCAGCATTTT	CASSSGTNSDQPQHF
TRBD1	TRBV9	TRBJ1-5	.	TGTGCCAGCAGTCAAGGGACAGGGGGGGATCAGCCCCAGCATTTT	CASSQGTGGDQPQHF
.	TRBV28	TRBJ1-2	.	TGTGCCAGCAGCCAAAAGACAGCCTATGGCTACACCTTC	CASSQKTAYGYTF
TRBD1	TRBV5-1	TRBJ1-5	.	TGCGCCAGCAGCTTGGCGGACAGGGCCCCCAAGGGCAATCAGCCCCAGCATTTT	CASSLADRAPKGNQPQHF
TRBD1	TRBV5-1	TRBJ1-6	.	TGCGCCAGCAGCCTAAGGGACAGATTTAGCTCCTATAATTCACCCCTCCACTTT	CASSLRDRFSSYNSPLHF
.	TRBV11-2	TRBJ1-5	.	TGTGCCAGCAGCTTAAGCAGGGGCAATCAGCCCCAGCATTTT	CASSLSRGNQPQHF
TRBD2	TRBV6-5	TRBJ2-7	.	TGTGCCAGCACCCCCTCGGGGGGAATCAAGCAGTACTTC	CASTPSGGIKQYF
TRBD2	TRBV18	TRBJ2-1	.	TGTGCCAGCTCGTCCGGGACTAGCGGGGGCAATGAGCAGTTCTTC	CASSSGTSGGNEQFF
TRBD1	TRBV29-1	TRBJ2-7	.	TGCAGCGTTGAAGGCACGGACAGGGGGTCCTACGAGCAGTACTTC	CSVEGTDRGSYEQYF
TRBD2	TRBV7-2	TRBJ2-1	.	TGTGCCAGCAGCCCCCATGGACTAGCGACCTACAATGAGCAGTTCTTC	CASSPHGLATYNEQFF
TRBD1	TRBV10-3	TRBJ2-6	.	TGTGCCATCAGTGTTAAGTCGGGACAGGGAGCTTCTGGGGCCAACGTCCTGACTTTC	CAISVKSGQGASGANVLTF
TRBD2	TRBV9	TRBJ2-5	.	TGTGCCAGCAGCGGTGGACTAGCGGGGGGCCAAGAGACCCAGTACTTC	CASSGGLAGGQETQYF
TRBD1	TRBV29-1	TRBJ2-7	.	TGCAGCGCCCGTCCCGGGACAGGGACGTACGAGCAGTACTTC	CSARPGTGTYEQYF
.	TRBV19	TRBJ1-1	.	TGTGCCAGTGCCTGGGGGACATCAGCTTTCTTT	CASAWGTSAFF
.	TRBV5-1	TRBJ2-6	.	TGCGCCAGCAGCATGACAGCTAGCTCTGGGGCCAACGTCCTGACTTTC	CASSMTASSGANVLTF
TRBD2	TRBV7-9	TRBJ2-5	.	TGTGCCAGCAGCTTACCTAGCGGGGGCGACCGCCAAGAGACCCAGTACTTC	CASSLPSGGDRQETQYF